These 18 T cell receptor beta chains were sequenced from one sample in a study of blood T cell repertoires in COVID-19. Using immunoSEQ multiplex PCR, the repertoire was profiled, and TCRdb retains in-frame clones only, with some absent. The data show roughly 330,000 clones, with around 80% seen just once and 0.95% to 1.5% held by the top ten. Sample: peripheral blood. These receptors originate from a woman in her 50s with acute or convalescent COVID-19.

CDR3 loop: CASSIRSFLDRGGEKLFF. The CDR3 bases are TGTGCCAGTAGTATCCGCTCTTTCCTTGACAGGGGCGGTGAAAAACTGTTTTTT. The rearrangement links TRBV19 to TRBJ1-4; TRBD1 matches 8 bases. The length of the CDR3 is 18 residues. V shed 3 bases, J shed 7 bases, and the junction held 16 bases outside the gene matches. Germline loops: CDR1 LNHDA, CDR2 SQIVND (reference sequence).

In its sample, this clone was seen many times. The chain links TRBV2 to TRBJ1-5; no reliable D call. The CDR3 totals 14 residues. From germline, CDR1 is SNHLY and CDR2 FYNNEI. The V end was cut by 0 bases, the J end by 7 bases, with 10 bases between. The CDR3 reads CASSEAQKSQPQHF. The CDR3 nucleotides are TGTGCCAGCAGTGAAGCGCAGAAGTCCCAGCCCCAGCATTTT.

This clone has only one observation. The chain employs TRBV18 and TRBJ2-1; the match to TRBD2 covers 8 bases. The CDR3 is made up of 13 amino acids. Per germline, CDR1 KGHSH and CDR2 LQKENI. V lost 9 bases and J lost 6; bases outside the gene matches: 7. CDR3 sequence reads: CASSTSGGNEQFF. CDR3 coding DNA: TGTGCCAGTTCTACTAGCGGTGGCAATGAGCAGTTCTTC. Full variable domain (missing parts from reference TRBV18 and TRBJ2-1): NAGVMQNPRHLVRRRGQEARLRCSPMKGHSHVYWYRQLPEEGLKFMVYLQKENIIDESGMPKERFSAEFPKEGPSILRIQQVVRGDSAAYFCASSTSGGNEQFFGPGTRLTVL.

V and J are TRBV6-2 or TRBV6-3 and TRBJ1-2; 7 nucleotides line up with TRBD1. This CDR3 is 13 amino acids long. Germline CDR1 reads MNHEY; CDR2 reads SVGEGT. J was trimmed by 3 bases and V by 4 bases; bases with no gene match: 2. CDR3 amino acids: CASSFGTDYGYTF. In nucleotides, the CDR3 is TGTGCCAGCAGTTTCGGGACAGACTATGGCTACACCTTC.

The rearrangement uses TRBV12-5 and TRBJ1-6, with a possible D match to TRBD1 (6 bases). Germline CDR1 is LGHNT and CDR2 is FRNRAP. This CDR3 spans 15 amino acids. V was cut by 4 bases and J by 6 bases, with 13 bases left in between. CDR3 region: CASGSGQILNSPLHF. For the CDR3, the DNA is TGTGCTAGTGGTTCCGGACAGATTCTTAATTCACCCCTCCACTTT.

The rearrangement uses TRBV23-1 and TRBJ1-3, with a possible D match to TRBD1 (6 bases). TRBV23-1 is an ORF; its function is uncertain. The ends were cut back, 0 bases at V and 4 bases at J, with 13 bases in the middle. CDR3 length equals 16 residues. This chain's CDR3 is CASSQSPGATGNTIYF. The CDR3 DNA reads TGCGCCAGCAGTCAATCGCCAGGGGCTACCGGAAACACCATATATTTT.

V and J are TRBV4-1 and TRBJ1-1; 9 positions match TRBD1. The trim removed 3 bases at V and 3 bases at J, leaving 8 bases unmatched. Per the germline V gene, CDR1 is MGHRA and CDR2 is YSYEKL. The CDR3 has 16 residues. The CDR3 reads CASSHPPRDRDTEAFF. CDR3 in DNA: TGCGCCAGCAGCCACCCACCCCGGGACAGGGACACTGAAGCTTTCTTT.

The V call is TRBV7-3, the J call TRBJ2-5; weak D call: TRBD2 (5 bases). The V and J ends lost 4 bases and 4 bases respectively, with 7 bases between them. CDR3 length: 12 amino acids. Germline V gene lookup returns CDR1 SGHTA and CDR2 FQGTGA. Written as DNA, the CDR3 is TGTGCCAGCAGCTCCGGAGGAGAGACCCAGTACTTC. Translation: CASSSGGETQYF.

The chain links TRBV5-1 to TRBJ2-3, with D possibly matching TRBD2 (5 bases). V lost 4 bases to trimming and J lost 4 bases, with 25 bases between them. This CDR3 region has 18 residues. Germline-derived CDR1 and CDR2 are SGHRS and YFSETQ. CDR3 nucleotide sequence: TGCGCCAGCAGCCGGGGATGGCCGTCGGGTCTTGCCCCAGATACGCAGTATTTT. It specifies CASSRGWPSGLAPDTQYF.

The V call is TRBV19, the J call TRBJ1-1; 8 positions agree with TRBD1. J lost 1 base, V lost 0 bases, and 7 bases had no gene match. This CDR3 is 17 amino acids long. The germline V gene has CDR1 LNHDA and CDR2 SQIVND (reference sequence). For the CDR3, the DNA is TGTGCCAGTAGTATAGATCCCAGGGGGCGAACGAACACTGAAGCTTTCTTT. Its protein product is CASSIDPRGRTNTEAFF.

The rearrangement links TRBV5-1 to TRBJ2-1; 13 bases map to TRBD2. This CDR3 contains 17 residues. Germline lookup yields CDR1 SGHRS and CDR2 YFSETQ. V shed 5 bases and J 9 bases; nucleotides not matched to a gene: 14. CDR3 sequence reads: CASSPLAGGLGVGEQFF. The CDR3 DNA follows: TGCGCCAGCAGTCCACTAGCGGGAGGGCTCGGGGTGGGTGAGCAGTTCTTC.

The V gene is TRBV7-9, the J gene TRBJ1-1, with 9 bases lining up with TRBD1. V lost 5 bases, J lost 0 bases, and 4 bases stayed unmatched. The CDR3 runs 15 residues. Germline V gives CDR1 SEHNR, CDR2 FQNEAQ (reference sequence). CDR3 sequence reads: CASSPQGAMNTEAFF. As DNA, the CDR3 is TGTGCCAGCAGCCCACAGGGGGCGATGAACACTGAAGCTTTCTTT.

The chain links TRBV19 to TRBJ2-5, with D possibly being TRBD2 (5 bases). Germline V gene sequence: CDR1 LNHDA, CDR2 SQIVND (reference sequence). Trimming shortened V by 7 bases and J by 2 bases, and 8 bases separated the two germline ends. This CDR3 is 12 amino acids long. For the CDR3, the DNA is TGTGCCAGTAATAGGACTCAAGAGACCCAGTACTTC. Translating it yields CASNRTQETQYF.

This chain uses TRBV7-8 with TRBJ2-7; the match to TRBD2 covers 13 bases. Germline values: CDR1 SGHVS, CDR2 FQNEAQ. V was clipped by 5 bases and J by 6 bases; unmatched bases: 4. The length of the CDR3 is 14 residues. Here the CDR3 reads CASSILAGGSEQYF. The CDR3 region has the DNA TGTGCCAGCAGCATACTAGCGGGAGGGAGCGAGCAGTACTTC.

The V and J genes are TRBV3-1 (or the pseudogene TRBV3-2) and TRBJ2-5, with TRBD2 identical over 7 bases. Germline CDR1 reads LGHDT; CDR2 reads YNNKEL (reference sequence). The CDR3 has 15 amino acids. J was trimmed by 3 bases and V by 5 bases; bases with no gene match: 9. The CDR3 DNA reads TGTGCCAGCAGCACAAACGCTGGGGGGGAAGAGACCCAGTACTTC. Its translation is CASSTNAGGEETQYF.

This sequence joins TRBV11-2 and TRBJ1-1, with 10 bases lining up with TRBD1. CDR1 and CDR2 from the germline V gene are SGHAT and FQNNGV. The CDR3 is made up of 15 amino acids. J gave up 0 bases and V 4 bases, and 2 bases lay outside the gene matches. The CDR3 sequence: CASSSTGGMNTEAFF. CDR3 coding DNA: TGTGCCAGCAGCTCGACAGGGGGCATGAACACTGAAGCTTTCTTT.

Notes on this clone: The same CDR3 can be traced to other DNA sequences in this sample. The chain employs TRBV14 and TRBJ2-7, with 9 bases matching TRBD2. The CDR3 sequence is 14 residues long. Germline V gene data show CDR1 as SGHDN and CDR2 as FVKESK. Trimming cost V 1 base and J 3 bases; bases outside gene matches: 1. The CDR3 bases are TGTGCCAGCAGCCAAGTTAGCGGGAGCTACGAGCAGTACTTC. Translation gives CASSQVSGSYEQYF.

This clone was seen just once. This specimen includes other DNA sequences encoding the same CDR3. The chain is built from TRBV27 and TRBJ1-5, with a possible D match to TRBD1 (5 bases). V was cut by 3 bases and J by 7 bases, with 10 bases left in between. The CDR3 is 13 residues long. Germline-derived CDR1 and CDR2 are MNHEY and SMNVEV (reference sequence). CDR3 region: CASSFGGNQPQHF. The DNA for the CDR3 is TGTGCCAGCAGTTTTGGGGGGAACCAGCCCCAGCATTTT.